The 18 T cell receptor beta chains listed next were all sequenced from one sample in a study of blood T cell repertoires in COVID-19. The data were produced by immunoSEQ multiplex PCR, yet TCRdb's version contains in-frame clones alone and is incomplete. This repertoire shows approximately 250,000 clones, about 80% found once; its top ten account for around 9.2%. The source material was peripheral blood. The receptors come from a human donor in a cohort sampled during active COVID-19.

The rearrangement joins TRBV2 to TRBJ2-1, with TRBD1 as a possible D gene (5 bases). Germline V gene sequence: CDR1 SNHLY, CDR2 FYNNEI. Between the trimmed V and J ends, which lost 5 bases and 8 bases, there was a span of 16 bases. The CDR3 runs 14 residues. Here the CDR3 reads CASSTGPQGDEQFF. The CDR3 nucleotides read TGTGCCAGCAGTACCGGACCACAAGGGGATGAGCAGTTCTTC.

The rearrangement links TRBV21-1 to TRBJ2-7; the table's D call, TRBD1, has no DNA check behind it. TRBV21-1 counts as a pseudogene. The CDR3 consists of 16 residues. The CDR3 coding sequence is TGTGCCAGCAGCAACTTCCGGGACAGAGAGAACTACGAGCAGTACTTC. Its translation is CASSNFRDRENYEQYF.

This clone came up a few times. Here the CDR3 reads CASSENRGNTIYF. The CDR3 DNA sequence: TGTGCCAGCAGTGAAAACAGGGGAAACACCATATATTTT. The chain employs TRBV2 and TRBJ1-3; TRBD1 is a possible D gene (5 bases). CDR3 length: 13 amino acids. Looked up from germline, CDR1 is SNHLY and CDR2 is FYNNEI. Trimming removed 2 bases from V and 4 bases from J, with 6 bases in between.

The chain employs TRBV28 and TRBJ1-1; D is perhaps TRBD1 (5 bases). This CDR3 comprises 14 residues. Germline assignment: CDR1 MDHEN and CDR2 SYDVKM. Deletions cut 2 bases from V and 5 bases from J, with 12 bases between. CDR3: CASSLRGGWTEAFF. The CDR3 DNA reads as TGTGCCAGCAGTTTACGGGGGGGGTGGACTGAAGCTTTCTTT.

The genes are TRBV11-2 and TRBJ2-1, with 14 bases fitting TRBD2. V shed 5 bases, J shed 3 bases, and the junction held 9 bases outside the gene matches. The CDR3 has 18 residues. Germline V CDR1 and CDR2: SGHAT, FQNNGV. For the CDR3, the DNA is TGTGCCAGCAGCGGGGGGACTAGCGGGAGTCGGGGCTACAATGAGCAGTTCTTC. This encodes CASSGGTSGSRGYNEQFF. Variable domain in full (rest from reference TRBV11-2 and TRBJ2-1): EAGVAQSPRYKIIEKRQSVAFWCNPISGHATLYWYQQILGQGPKLLIQFQNNGVVDDSQLPKDRFSAERLKGVDSTLKIQPAKLEDSAVYLCASSGGTSGSRGYNEQFFGPGTRLTVL.

The rearrangement uses TRBV10-1 and TRBJ2-2; 10 bases align to TRBD2. The CDR3 spans 14 residues. Per germline, CDR1 WNHNN and CDR2 SYGVQD (reference sequence). J was trimmed by 6 bases and V by 5 bases; bases with no gene match: 3. CDR3 loop: CASSSGRVPGELFF. As DNA, the CDR3 is TGCGCCAGCAGTAGCGGGAGGGTTCCCGGGGAGCTGTTTTTT.

The chain employs TRBV12-5 and TRBJ1-1; 10 bases fit TRBD1. The CDR3 is made up of 17 amino acids. Germline CDR1 LGHNT, CDR2 FRNRAP. Trimming took 3 bases from V and 3 from J; bases not matched to a gene: 10. The CDR3 reads CASGLGPPGQGYTEAFF. CDR3 coding DNA: TGTGCTAGTGGTTTAGGTCCGCCGGGACAGGGGTACACTGAAGCTTTCTTT. The full variable domain, completed using reference TRBV12-5 and TRBJ1-1, is DARVTQTPRHKVTEMGQEVTMRCQPILGHNTVFWYRQTMMQGLELLAYFRNRAPLDDSGMPKDRFSAEMPDATLATLKIQPSEPRDSAVYFCASGLGPPGQGYTEAFFGQGTRLTVV.

The V gene is TRBV5-1, the J gene TRBJ2-3; D not certain. The CDR3 spans 15 residues. Trimming took off 0 bases at V and 0 bases at J, with 8 bases between the two ends. Germline V gene lookup returns CDR1 SGHRS and CDR2 YFSETQ. In nucleotides, the CDR3 is TGCGCCAGCAGCTTGGACAGCACTAGCACAGATACGCAGTATTTT. This codes for CASSLDSTSTDTQYF.

The rearrangement links TRBV12-5 to TRBJ2-1; 8 bases agree with TRBD2. CDR1 is LGHNT, CDR2 FRNRAP, per germline. The CDR3 is 15 amino acids. The J segment lost 2 bases and the V segment lost 5 bases, leaving 5 bases of the junction unmatched. The CDR3 nucleotides are TGTGCTAGTGGTCCGAGCGGGGGTGCCTACAATGAGCAGTTCTTC. This translates into CASGPSGGAYNEQFF.

V usage is TRBV7-9 and J usage is TRBJ2-3; weak D call: TRBD2 (5 bases). Trimming took off 1 base at V and 4 bases at J, with 12 bases between the two ends. CDR1 and CDR2 (germline): SEHNR, FQNEAQ (reference sequence). This CDR3 comprises 15 residues. CDR3 sequence: CASSLGIRGSDTQYF. The CDR3 DNA sequence: TGTGCCAGCAGCTTAGGGATTCGGGGTTCAGATACGCAGTATTTT. The full variable domain, in which reference TRBV7-9 and TRBJ2-3 provide the parts outside the CDR3, is DTGVSQNPRHKITKRGQNVTFRCDPISEHNRLYWYRQTLGQGPEFLTYFQNEAQLEKSRLLSDRFSAERPKGSFSTLEIQRTEQGDSAMYLCASSLGIRGSDTQYFGPGTRLTVL.

This chain uses TRBV7-8 with TRBJ2-7; TRBD1 might be the D (6 bases). Germline V gives CDR1 SGHVS, CDR2 FQNEAQ. With 5 bases removed from V and 0 bases from J, the gap between germline ends came to 17 bases. CDR3 size: 16 residues. The CDR3 sequence is CASSPHRVGSSYEQYF. CDR3 nucleotide sequence: TGTGCCAGCAGCCCGCACAGGGTTGGGAGCTCCTACGAGCAGTACTTC.

The chain couples TRBV27 to TRBJ2-7, with 16 bases fitting TRBD2. CDR1 is MNHEY, CDR2 SMNVEV, per germline (reference sequence). This CDR3 spans 16 amino acids. The junction had 4 bases not matched to a gene; V was cut back by 6 bases and J by 2 bases. CDR3 residues: CASRPGTSGRAYEQYF. For the CDR3, the DNA is TGTGCCAGCAGACCCGGGACTAGCGGGAGGGCCTACGAGCAGTACTTC.

As to this clone: This sample also contains other DNA sequences that code for the same CDR3. The chain employs TRBV2 and TRBJ2-7; a weak D match, TRBD2 (6 bases). There are 13 residues in the CDR3. Germline V gene data show CDR1 as SNHLY and CDR2 as FYNNEI. Trimming took 5 bases from V and 2 from J, leaving 10 bases between them. CDR3: CASSYRGTYEQYF. The CDR3 nucleotides are TGTGCCAGCAGTTATCGCGGGACCTACGAGCAGTACTTC.

The chain joins TRBV5-1 to TRBJ1-2; perhaps TRBD1 as D (5 bases). The V end lost 4 bases, the J end lost 6 bases, and 13 bases lay between the germline ends. The CDR3 consists of 13 residues. Per germline, CDR1 SGHRS and CDR2 YFSETQ. Here the CDR3 reads CASSPGRGNGYTF. The DNA of the CDR3 is TGCGCCAGCAGCCCGGGGAGGGGTAATGGCTACACCTTC.

The rearrangement links TRBV21-1 to TRBJ2-5; the D segment call TRBD1 is taken from the table without a DNA check. TRBV21-1 has pseudogene status. The CDR3 covers 15 residues. CDR3: CASKVPGQGYETQYF. For the CDR3, the DNA is TGTGCCAGCAAGGTCCCGGGACAGGGGTACGAGACCCAGTACTTC.

This clone showed up just once. V usage is TRBV6-4 and J usage is TRBJ2-1; 9 bases are a match to TRBD2. The CDR3 totals 14 residues. V lost 3 bases, J lost 9 bases, and 6 bases stayed unmatched. Looked up from germline, CDR1 is MRHNA and CDR2 is SNTAGT. The CDR3 nucleotides read TGTGCCAGCAGTGAGGGCGGGGGGGCCGGTGAGCAGTTCTTC. This gives the protein CASSEGGGAGEQFF.

The chain joins TRBV19 to TRBJ2-5, with TRBD1 matching over 9 bases. From germline, CDR1 is LNHDA and CDR2 SQIVND (reference sequence). V lost 5 bases to trimming and J lost 4 bases; unmatched junction nucleotides: 8. The CDR3 runs 15 residues. The CDR3 here is CASSLYPDRGETQYF. The CDR3 DNA sequence: TGTGCCAGTAGTCTCTACCCGGACAGGGGAGAGACCCAGTACTTC.

The gene calls are TRBV11-3 and TRBJ2-3; D possibly corresponds to TRBD2 (5 bases). The CDR3 totals 14 residues. Trimming left V 4 bases short and J 7 bases short, with 15 bases between. The germline V gene encodes CDR1 SGHNT and CDR2 YENEEA. The CDR3 sequence is CASSSGVSSYTQYF. CDR3 coding DNA: TGTGCCAGCAGCTCCGGGGTATCATCATATACGCAGTATTTT.